One and the same sample provided the 28 T cell receptor beta chains below, sequenced in a study of long-term antiretroviral therapy in people with HIV (dated by TCRdb to between 2021 and 2023). The immunoSEQ hsTCRB v3.0 assay was used at survey level resolution to sequence the TRB variable region. TCRdb mirrors the immuneACCESS table, restricted to in-frame sequences. Some clones are absent from its copies; in checked studies, under half trace to an unresolved V gene, and the reason for the others is unknown. Within this sample are some 27,000 clones, with 70% to 90% of them counted one time only. Jointly, the top ten make up 8% to 9% of the sample. The sequencing here drew on unsorted PBMCs, taken 3 years after starting antiretroviral therapy. Every receptor here comes from a man aged 35-49 years with HIV.

This rearrangement joins TRBV19 to TRBJ2-3; 13 bases line up with TRBD2. CDR1 LNHDA and CDR2 SQIVND come from the germline V gene (reference sequence). With 5 bases clipped from V and 1 base from J, the junction kept 3 bases outside the gene matches. The CDR3 sequence is 16 residues long. The CDR3, as DNA: TGTGCCAGTAGTGTCGGACTAGCGGGGGGCACAGATACGCAGTATTTT. Its protein product is CASSVGLAGGTDTQYF.

This clone was observed once. The chain uses TRBV6-6 and TRBJ2-1; D is unresolved. The CDR3 sequence is 14 residues long. The germline V gene encodes CDR1 MNHNY and CDR2 SVGAGI (reference sequence). The V end lost 2 bases, the J end lost 14 bases, and 19 bases lay between the germline ends. The CDR3 DNA reads as TGTGCCAGCAGTTACGCCCCGCGGCTCCGACCAGAGTTCTTC. It encodes CASSYAPRLRPEFF.

This clone showed up just a few times. The J gene is TRBJ2-7, the V gene TRBV7-9; D possibly matches TRBD1 or TRBD2 (6 bases each). The length of the CDR3 is 15 residues. Germline loops: CDR1 SEHNR, CDR2 FQNEAQ (reference sequence). The V gene lost 4 bases and the J gene lost 6 bases, with 19 bases spanning the gap. CDR3 in DNA: TGTGCCAGCAGCTCCACGTGGGGGGCGGTGGTCGAGCAGTACTTC. Translation gives CASSSTWGAVVEQYF. The variable domain in full, completed from reference TRBV7-9 and TRBJ2-7, reads DTGVSQNPRHKITKRGQNVTFRCDPISEHNRLYWYRQTLGQGPEFLTYFQNEAQLEKSRLLSDRFSAERPKGSFSTLEIQRTEQGDSAMYLCASSSTWGAVVEQYFGPGTRLTVT.

This chain joins TRBV27 and TRBJ2-3; D is uncertain. Looked up from germline, CDR1 is MNHEY and CDR2 is SMNVEV (reference sequence). Trimming pared 6 bases from V and 0 bases from J, leaving 10 bases between. The CDR3 runs 14 residues. The CDR3 spells CASRTTKSTDTQYF. The CDR3 bases are TGTGCCAGCAGAACTACAAAAAGCACAGATACGCAGTATTTT.

This chain uses TRBV7-2 with TRBJ2-3; D gene uncertain. Germline V gene data show CDR1 as SGHTA and CDR2 as FQGNSA. The CDR3 loop spans 15 amino acids. With 6 bases removed from V and 2 bases from J, the gap between germline ends came to 15 bases. The CDR3 coding sequence is TGTGCCAGCAGTCGTTTCGGCGGCCTCACAGATACGCAGTATTTT. Residues: CASSRFGGLTDTQYF.

This sequence joins TRBV30 and TRBJ1-6, with D uncertain. Germline V gene data show CDR1 as GTSNPN and CDR2 as SVGIG (reference sequence). The CDR3 runs 13 residues. V lost 2 bases and J lost 7, with 9 bases in between. CDR3 coding DNA: TGTGCCTGGAGTCCCACACTAAATTCACCCCTCCACTTT. Translated: CAWSPTLNSPLHF.

The genes are TRBV13 and TRBJ2-1, with D tentatively TRBD1 or TRBD2 (5 bases each). The germline CDR1 and CDR2 sequences are PRHDT and FYEKMQ (reference sequence). The germline V and J ends were trimmed by 4 bases and 0 bases, with 10 bases remaining between them. This CDR3 is built from 15 residues. In DNA, the CDR3 is TGTGCCAGCAGCTCGGGACGGAGCTCCTACAATGAGCAGTTCTTC. Protein product: CASSSGRSSYNEQFF.

V is TRBV27 and J is TRBJ2-3, with D possibly matching TRBD1 (5 bases). The CDR3 spans 16 residues. The V and J ends lost 0 bases and 1 base respectively, with 11 bases between them. Per germline, CDR1 MNHEY and CDR2 SMNVEV (reference sequence). The CDR3: CASSLSFRVRTDTQYF. The CDR3 DNA follows: TGTGCCAGCAGTTTATCGTTCAGGGTGCGCACAGATACGCAGTATTTT.

The J gene is TRBJ2-1, the V gene TRBV5-1, with no clear D. Looked up from germline, CDR1 is SGHRS and CDR2 is YFSETQ. CDR3 length equals 15 residues. V lost 3 bases to trimming and J lost 6 bases, with 16 bases between them. The CDR3 DNA sequence: TGCGCCAGCAGCTCGCAGCCCAGTCTCTCCAATGAGCAGTTCTTC. Encoded protein: CASSSQPSLSNEQFF.

The chain recombines TRBV2 with TRBJ1-1; D call uncertain. Trimming shortened V by 3 bases and J by 3 bases, and 8 bases separated the two germline ends. Germline values: CDR1 SNHLY, CDR2 FYNNEI. CDR3 length equals 13 residues. CDR3 loop: CASSDEQDTEAFF. The CDR3 nucleotides are TGTGCCAGCAGTGATGAGCAAGACACTGAAGCTTTCTTT. The variable domain in full, completed from reference TRBV2 and TRBJ1-1, reads EPEVTQTPSHQVTQMGQEVILRCVPISNHLYFYWYRQILGQKVEFLVSFYNNEISEKSEIFDDQFSVERPDGSNFTLKIRSTKLEDSAMYFCASSDEQDTEAFFGQGTRLTVV.

Only one count was recorded for this clone. The chain links TRBV5-1 to TRBJ1-1; 7 bases map to TRBD1. This CDR3 is built from 17 residues. The ends lost 7 bases at V and 2 bases at J; junction bases unmatched: 17. In germline, CDR1 is SGHRS, CDR2 YFSETQ. CDR3 coding DNA: TGCGCCAGCGCTACAGGGGACAATGTGGTTAGAAACACTGAAGCTTTCTTT. It is translated as CASATGDNVVRNTEAFF.

The chain uses TRBV7-3 and TRBJ2-3; D remains unclear. Germline assignment: CDR1 SGHTA and CDR2 FQGTGA. The V and J ends lost 6 bases and 6 bases respectively, with 10 bases between them. This CDR3 has 12 amino acids. CDR3 sequence (DNA): TGTGCCAGCAGTTTACTCGGGGATACGCAGTATTTT. This encodes CASSLLGDTQYF.

In DNA, the CDR3 is TGTGCCAGCAGCTTAGGAGGGGGGGAAGGCGAGCAGTACTTC. This encodes CASSLGGGEGEQYF. This chain links TRBV11-2 with TRBJ2-7; TRBD2 might be the D (7 bases). Germline values: CDR1 SGHAT, CDR2 FQNNGV. The length of the CDR3 is 14 residues. Trimming shortened V by 1 base and J by 6 bases, and 13 bases separated the two germline ends. Drawing the rest from reference TRBV11-2 and TRBJ2-7, the complete variable domain is EAGVAQSPRYKIIEKRQSVAFWCNPISGHATLYWYQQILGQGPKLLIQFQNNGVVDDSQLPKDRFSAERLKGVDSTLKIQPAKLEDSAVYLCASSLGGGEGEQYFGPGTRLTVT.

The chain links TRBV5-1 to TRBJ2-1; a possible D gene is TRBD1 (6 bases). Germline loops: CDR1 SGHRS, CDR2 YFSETQ. V was trimmed by 0 bases and J by 4 bases, leaving 14 bases between them. This CDR3 contains 16 residues. CDR3 sequence reads: CASSLAAGGLYNEQFF. The DNA for the CDR3 is TGCGCCAGCAGCTTGGCCGCTGGGGGCTTATACAATGAGCAGTTCTTC.

The V gene is TRBV18, the J gene TRBJ1-1, with 8 bases lining up with TRBD1. V was clipped by 6 bases and J by 4 bases; unmatched bases: 7. The CDR3 totals 14 residues. Germline V gene sequence: CDR1 KGHSH, CDR2 LQKENI. The CDR3 here is CASSFDRGGTEAFF. The CDR3 DNA reads as TGTGCCAGCTCCTTCGACAGGGGAGGCACTGAAGCTTTCTTT.

The rearrangement joins TRBV25-1 to TRBJ1-2, with TRBD1 identical over 7 bases. The CDR3 is made up of 13 amino acids. V was clipped by 2 bases and J by 4 bases; unmatched bases: 1. CDR1 MGHDK and CDR2 SYGVNS come from the germline V gene. The CDR3 nucleotides are TGTGCCAGCAGTGAAGGACAGGCCTATGGCTACACCTTC. Amino acids: CASSEGQAYGYTF.

This chain connects TRBV5-1 to TRBJ1-2; D possibly corresponds to TRBD1 (5 bases). Trimming removed 3 bases from V and 0 bases from J, with 12 bases in between. CDR1 and CDR2 from the germline V gene are SGHRS and YFSETQ. The CDR3 has 15 amino acids. The CDR3 nucleotides read TGCGCCAGCAGCTCAGGGCTACCTCCTAACTATGGCTACACCTTC. Its translation is CASSSGLPPNYGYTF.

V and J are TRBV7-9 and TRBJ1-1, with no clear D. The CDR3 is 12 amino acids. Germline V lookup: CDR1 SEHNR, CDR2 FQNEAQ (reference sequence). V lost 4 bases and J 7 bases, leaving 10 bases between the germline ends. CDR3 region: CASSSRRGEAFF. CDR3 DNA: TGTGCCAGCAGCTCCAGACGGGGTGAAGCTTTCTTT.

The V and J genes are TRBV18 and TRBJ1-1; 8 positions agree with TRBD1. Trimming removed 3 bases from V and 4 bases from J; junction bases left unmatched: 4. CDR1 and CDR2 (germline): KGHSH, LQKENI. The CDR3 has 14 residues. The CDR3 sequence is CASSPLTGGTEAFF. As DNA, the CDR3 is TGTGCCAGCTCACCCTTAACAGGGGGCACTGAAGCTTTCTTT.

V is TRBV5-1 and J is TRBJ2-1, with a possible D match to TRBD1 (6 bases). CDR1 is SGHRS, CDR2 YFSETQ, per germline. V was trimmed by 3 bases and J by 3 bases, leaving 22 bases between them. CDR3 size: 18 residues. The CDR3 protein is CASSYRQVLMTRYNEQFF. The CDR3 DNA is TGCGCCAGCAGCTATCGACAGGTCTTGATGACCCGCTACAATGAGCAGTTCTTC.

This clone has more than one count but fewer than ten. The rearrangement links TRBV4-2 to TRBJ2-7; D uncertain. V shed 5 bases and J shed 6 bases, with 17 bases lying between them. Germline V gene data show CDR1 as LGHNA and CDR2 as YNFKEQ. CDR3 length: 14 amino acids. CDR3 residues: CASSELGSVSEQYF. The DNA of the CDR3 is TGTGCCAGCAGCGAATTGGGGTCCGTGAGCGAGCAGTACTTC.

The CDR3 reads CASSPLAVQETQYF. Here the CDR3 DNA reads TGTGCCAGCAGCCCGCTAGCGGTCCAAGAGACCCAGTACTTC. The chain couples TRBV14 to TRBJ2-5; the match to TRBD2 covers 7 bases. This CDR3 has 14 residues. Germline assignment: CDR1 SGHDN and CDR2 FVKESK. V was pared by 4 bases and J by 1 base, with 3 bases of the junction left unmatched.

The chain joins TRBV15 to TRBJ1-2, with D possibly being TRBD1 (6 bases). The length of the CDR3 is 16 residues. Germline V gene data show CDR1 as LNHNV and CDR2 as YYDKDF (reference sequence). V gave up 1 base and J gave up 4 bases, with 16 bases separating them. In DNA, the CDR3 is TGTGCCACCAGCAGAGGAGGGGGAAGGGCTTTCTATGGCTACACCTTC. It specifies CATSRGGGRAFYGYTF.

This clone was recorded only once. The CDR3 coding sequence is TGTGCCAGCAGTTATATCCCTCAGGACACTGAAGCTTTCTTT. As protein: CASSYIPQDTEAFF. The chain links TRBV6-6 to TRBJ1-1, with D uncertain. CDR1 MNHNY and CDR2 SVGAGI come from the germline V gene (reference sequence). This CDR3 has 14 residues. The V and J ends lost 3 bases and 3 bases respectively, with 11 bases between them.

The chain joins TRBV11-2 to TRBJ2-1; 10 bases match TRBD1. The CDR3 totals 15 residues. V lost 2 bases and J lost 7; bases outside the gene matches: 5. Germline-derived CDR1 and CDR2 are SGHAT and FQNNGV. The CDR3 reads CASSLMGTGVNEQFF. CDR3 nucleotides: TGTGCCAGCAGCTTAATGGGGACAGGGGTTAATGAGCAGTTCTTC.

Remarks on this clone: Other DNA sequences in this specimen translate into the identical CDR3. The chain combines TRBV19 with TRBJ2-1, with D uncertain. The V end lost 0 bases, the J end lost 0 bases, and 6 bases lay between the germline ends. The CDR3 is 15 amino acids. Germline V gene lookup returns CDR1 LNHDA and CDR2 SQIVND (reference sequence). The CDR3 loop is CASSIEGSSYNEQFF. For the CDR3, the DNA is TGTGCCAGTAGTATAGAGGGAAGCTCCTACAATGAGCAGTTCTTC.

This chain joins TRBV6-5 and TRBJ2-2; TRBD1 aligns across 11 bases. V was pared by 10 bases and J by 6 bases, with 7 bases of the junction left unmatched. The CDR3 covers 14 residues. Germline assignment: CDR1 MNHEY and CDR2 SVGAGI. CDR3 coding DNA: TGTGCCACGAAGGGACAGGGGGTATCCGGGGAGCTGTTTTTT. Amino acid sequence: CATKGQGVSGELFF.

The rearrangement links TRBV7-9 to TRBJ2-1; the D gene is possibly TRBD2 (6 bases). This CDR3 contains 15 residues. Trimming cost V 3 bases and J 8 bases, with 17 bases left between them. Germline assignment: CDR1 SEHNR and CDR2 FQNEAQ (reference sequence). This chain's CDR3 is CASSFGGTAIDEQFF. DNA of the CDR3: TGTGCCAGCAGCTTTGGCGGGACGGCCATAGATGAGCAGTTCTTC. Full variable domain (missing parts from reference TRBV7-9 and TRBJ2-1): DTGVSQNPRHKITKRGQNVTFRCDPISEHNRLYWYRQTLGQGPEFLTYFQNEAQLEKSRLLSDRFSAERPKGSFSTLEIQRTEQGDSAMYLCASSFGGTAIDEQFFGPGTRLTVL.